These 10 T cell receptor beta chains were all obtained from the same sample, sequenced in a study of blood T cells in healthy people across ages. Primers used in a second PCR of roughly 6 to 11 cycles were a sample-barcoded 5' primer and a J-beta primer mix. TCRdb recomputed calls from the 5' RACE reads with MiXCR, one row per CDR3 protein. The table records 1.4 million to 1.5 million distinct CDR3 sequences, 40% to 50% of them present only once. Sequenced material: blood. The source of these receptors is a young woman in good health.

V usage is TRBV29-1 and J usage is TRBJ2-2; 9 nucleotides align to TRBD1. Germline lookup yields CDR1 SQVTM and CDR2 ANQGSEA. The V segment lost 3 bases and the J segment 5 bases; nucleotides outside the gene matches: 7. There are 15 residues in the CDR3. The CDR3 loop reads CSVDMGTGWTGELFF. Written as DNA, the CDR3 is TGCAGCGTTGACATGGGGACAGGGTGGACCGGGGAGCTGTTTTTT.

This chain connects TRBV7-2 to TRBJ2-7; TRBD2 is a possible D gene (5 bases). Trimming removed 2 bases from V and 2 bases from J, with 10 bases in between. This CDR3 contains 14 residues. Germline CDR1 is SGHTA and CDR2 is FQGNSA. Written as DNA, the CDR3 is TGTGCCAGCAGCTTATCGGGAAGGACCTACGAGCAGTACTTC. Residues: CASSLSGRTYEQYF.

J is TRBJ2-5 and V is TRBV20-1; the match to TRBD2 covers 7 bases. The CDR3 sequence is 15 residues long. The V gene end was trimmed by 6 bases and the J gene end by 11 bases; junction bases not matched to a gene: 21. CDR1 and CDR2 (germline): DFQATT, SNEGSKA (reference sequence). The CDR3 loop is CSAHYRRREKAEQYF. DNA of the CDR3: TGCAGTGCCCACTATAGAAGGCGGGAGAAGGCTGAGCAGTACTTC.

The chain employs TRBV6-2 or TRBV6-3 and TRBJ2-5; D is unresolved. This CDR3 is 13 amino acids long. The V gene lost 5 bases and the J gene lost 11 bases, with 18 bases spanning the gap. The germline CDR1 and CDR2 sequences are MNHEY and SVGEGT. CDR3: CASSGSFVLGQYF. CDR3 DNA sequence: TGTGCCAGCAGTGGCTCGTTCGTCCTAGGGCAGTACTTC.

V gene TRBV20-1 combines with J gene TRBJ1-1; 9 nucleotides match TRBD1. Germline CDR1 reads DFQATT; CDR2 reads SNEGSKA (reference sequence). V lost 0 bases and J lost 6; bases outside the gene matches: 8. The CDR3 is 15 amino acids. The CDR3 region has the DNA TGCAGTGCTAGAGACCCGGGGACAGGGCGCGCTGAAGCTTTCTTT. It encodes CSARDPGTGRAEAFF.

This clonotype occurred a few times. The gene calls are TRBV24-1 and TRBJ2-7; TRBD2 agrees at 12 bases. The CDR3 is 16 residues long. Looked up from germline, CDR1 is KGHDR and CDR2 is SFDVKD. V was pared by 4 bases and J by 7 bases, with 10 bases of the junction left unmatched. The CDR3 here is CATSDASGGAVNEQYF. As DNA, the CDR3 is TGTGCCACCAGTGACGCTAGCGGGGGGGCCGTCAATGAGCAGTACTTC.

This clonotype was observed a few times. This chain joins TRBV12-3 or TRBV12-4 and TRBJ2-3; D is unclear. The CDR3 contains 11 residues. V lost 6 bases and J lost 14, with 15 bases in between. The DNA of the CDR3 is TGTGCCAGCAGCCCTCAAGGTCGGCTGTATTTT. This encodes CASSPQGRLYF.

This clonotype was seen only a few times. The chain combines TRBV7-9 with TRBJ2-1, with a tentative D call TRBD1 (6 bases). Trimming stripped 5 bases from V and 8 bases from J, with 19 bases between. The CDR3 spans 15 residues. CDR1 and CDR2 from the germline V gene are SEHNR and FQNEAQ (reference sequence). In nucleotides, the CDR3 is TGTGCCAGCAGCCCTGGACAGAAACTAAACGATGAGCAGTTCTTC. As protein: CASSPGQKLNDEQFF.

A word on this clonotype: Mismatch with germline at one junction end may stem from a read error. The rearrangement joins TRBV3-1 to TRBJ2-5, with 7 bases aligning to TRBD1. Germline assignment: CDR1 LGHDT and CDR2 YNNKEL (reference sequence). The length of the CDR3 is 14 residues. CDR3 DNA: TGTGCCTGCAGCCAGGGGGACGCACGGGAGACCCAGTACTTC. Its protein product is CACSQGDARETQYF.

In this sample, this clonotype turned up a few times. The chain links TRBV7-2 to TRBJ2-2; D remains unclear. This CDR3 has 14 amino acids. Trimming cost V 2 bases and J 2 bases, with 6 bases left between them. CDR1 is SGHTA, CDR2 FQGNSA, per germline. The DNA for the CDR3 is TGTGCCAGCAGCTTACGGGTCAACACCGGGGAGCTGTTTTTT. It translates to CASSLRVNTGELFF.